These 27 T cell receptor beta chains originate from one sample sequenced in a study of blood T cell repertoires in COVID-19. The data were produced by immunoSEQ multiplex PCR, yet TCRdb's version contains in-frame clones alone and is incomplete. The data show more than 250,000 clones, about 89% seen once. Specimen: peripheral blood. The receptors here all came from a man younger than 35 who had recovered from COVID-19.

The chain joins TRBV7-9 to TRBJ1-5; possibly TRBD1 for D (6 bases). V was pared by 5 bases and J by 2 bases, with 16 bases between. The CDR3 has 16 amino acids. From germline, CDR1 is SEHNR and CDR2 FQNEAQ (reference sequence). This CDR3 is CASSDWGRGGNQPQHF. CDR3 bases: TGTGCCAGCAGCGATTGGGGGCGAGGGGGCAATCAGCCCCAGCATTTT.

This clone is a singleton in its sample. This rearrangement joins TRBV4-2 to TRBJ1-1; D is unresolved. The V end lost 0 bases, the J end lost 5 bases, and 7 bases lay between the germline ends. The germline CDR1 and CDR2 sequences are LGHNA and YNFKEQ. The CDR3 sequence is 13 residues long. CDR3 DNA: TGTGCCAGCAGCCAAGATTGGGCAACTGAAGCTTTCTTT. Translation: CASSQDWATEAFF.

The J gene is TRBJ2-1, the V gene TRBV7-9, with TRBD2 as a possible D gene (6 bases). Deletions cut 6 bases from V and 3 bases from J, with 21 bases between. The length of the CDR3 is 17 residues. Per the germline V gene, CDR1 is SEHNR and CDR2 is FQNEAQ (reference sequence). Here the CDR3 reads CASSAHSGPISYNEQFF. The CDR3 DNA reads TGTGCCAGCAGTGCCCATAGCGGACCCATAAGCTACAATGAGCAGTTCTTC. The whole variable domain, remainder taken from reference TRBV7-9 and TRBJ2-1, is DTGVSQNPRHKITKRGQNVTFRCDPISEHNRLYWYRQTLGQGPEFLTYFQNEAQLEKSRLLSDRFSAERPKGSFSTLEIQRTEQGDSAMYLCASSAHSGPISYNEQFFGPGTRLTVL.

The chain links TRBV7-9 to TRBJ2-4, with 7 nucleotides matching TRBD1. Germline V gives CDR1 SEHNR, CDR2 FQNEAQ (reference sequence). V was pared by 5 bases and J by 8 bases, with 12 bases of the junction left unmatched. The CDR3 extends over 15 amino acids. This chain's CDR3 is CASSPPGRQGHIQYF. The CDR3 region has the DNA TGTGCCAGCAGCCCCCCGGGGAGACAGGGACACATTCAGTACTTC.

The chain carries TRBV14 and TRBJ2-7; tentative D call: TRBD2 (6 bases). V shed 4 bases and J shed 6 bases, with 10 bases lying between them. The CDR3 covers 12 residues. From germline, CDR1 is SGHDN and CDR2 FVKESK. This CDR3 is CASSLTRGEQYF. For the CDR3, the DNA is TGTGCCAGCAGCCTGACTAGGGGCGAGCAGTACTTC.

The rearrangement joins TRBV5-1 to TRBJ2-6; 9 bases map to TRBD1. The junction had 15 bases not matched to a gene; V was cut back by 4 bases and J by 4 bases. The germline CDR1 and CDR2 sequences are SGHRS and YFSETQ. This CDR3 is built from 19 residues. CDR3 region: CASSRIRDRVSLGANVLTF. CDR3 sequence (DNA): TGCGCCAGCAGCAGAATCCGGGACAGGGTAAGCCTGGGGGCCAACGTCCTGACTTTC. Combining the CDR3 with reference TRBV5-1 and TRBJ2-6 gives the whole variable domain KAGVTQTPRYLIKTRGQQVTLSCSPISGHRSVSWYQQTPGQGLQFLFEYFSETQRNKGNFPGRFSGRQFSNSRSEMNVSTLELGDSALYLCASSRIRDRVSLGANVLTFGAGSRLTVL.

This chain uses TRBV6-5 with TRBJ2-7; a possible D gene is TRBD2 (6 bases). V gave up 6 bases and J gave up 0 bases, with 12 bases separating them. This CDR3 comprises 14 residues. Germline values: CDR1 MNHEY, CDR2 SVGAGI. The chain's CDR3 is CASRGGASSYEQYF. In nucleotides, the CDR3 is TGTGCCAGCAGGGGCGGGGCAAGCTCCTACGAGCAGTACTTC.

The rearrangement uses TRBV12-5 and TRBJ1-6; 9 bases fit TRBD1. With 3 bases clipped from V and 3 bases from J, the junction kept 9 bases outside the gene matches. Per the germline V gene, CDR1 is LGHNT and CDR2 is FRNRAP. The CDR3 extends over 18 amino acids. CDR3 nucleotide sequence: TGTGCTAGTGGTTTAACCCGGGACAGGGATTACTATAATTCACCCCTCCACTTT. This translates into CASGLTRDRDYYNSPLHF.

The chain recombines TRBV6-5 with TRBJ2-5, with a tentative D call TRBD1 (6 bases). V lost 4 bases and J lost 7, with 7 bases in between. CDR1 is MNHEY, CDR2 SVGAGI, per germline. The CDR3 contains 11 residues. The CDR3: CASSSQGTQYF. As DNA, the CDR3 is TGTGCCAGCAGTTCACAGGGGACCCAGTACTTC.

The V call is TRBV5-8, the J call TRBJ2-1; D gene ambiguous. V was cut by 1 base and J by 2 bases, with 10 bases left in between. Germline V gene lookup returns CDR1 SGHTS and CDR2 YDEGEE. This CDR3 has 15 residues. Written as DNA, the CDR3 is TGTGCCAGCAGCTTGATCGCCCGAGCCTACAATGAGCAGTTCTTC. Protein: CASSLIARAYNEQFF.

This clone was seen once. V is TRBV30 and J is TRBJ2-7; 8 bases align to TRBD2. CDR3 length equals 12 residues. The trim removed 5 bases at V and 1 base at J, leaving 1 base unmatched. The germline V gene encodes CDR1 GTSNPN and CDR2 SVGIG (reference sequence). The chain's CDR3 is CAWASGSYEQYF. DNA for the CDR3: TGTGCCTGGGCTAGCGGGTCCTACGAGCAGTACTTC.

The rearrangement uses TRBV5-5 and TRBJ2-3; no reliable D call. CDR3 size: 15 residues. Trimming removed 3 bases at V and 6 bases at J, with 17 bases between. The germline CDR1 and CDR2 sequences are SGHKS and YYEKEE (reference sequence). CDR3: CASSSPIGLPDTQYF. The CDR3 region has the DNA TGTGCCAGCAGCTCCCCGATCGGTCTCCCCGATACGCAGTATTTT.

V gene TRBV4-1 combines with J gene TRBJ2-2, with 14 positions matching TRBD2. The CDR3 totals 17 residues. Germline V gene data show CDR1 as MGHRA and CDR2 as YSYEKL. The trim removed 1 base at V and 7 bases at J, leaving 5 bases unmatched. CDR3 DNA sequence: TGCGCCAGCAGCCAAGGGACTAGCGGGGGGTTTAGCGGGGAGCTGTTTTTT. Encoded protein: CASSQGTSGGFSGELFF.

This clone is a singleton in its sample. The genes are TRBV6-5 and TRBJ1-1, with D perhaps matching TRBD1 (6 bases). Germline V CDR1 and CDR2: MNHEY, SVGAGI. This CDR3 contains 14 residues. Trimming took 5 bases from V and 1 from J, leaving 11 bases between them. As DNA, the CDR3 is TGTGCCAGCAGTCGGGGGGGGGCGAACACTGAAGCTTTCTTT. Translation gives CASSRGGANTEAFF.

The V call is TRBV29-1, the J call TRBJ2-7; TRBD2 might be the D (5 bases). Germline values: CDR1 SQVTM, CDR2 ANQGSEA. V lost 3 bases, J lost 2 bases, and 8 bases lay in between. This CDR3 is 12 amino acids long. The CDR3 spells CSVETTTYEQYF. The CDR3 coding sequence is TGCAGCGTTGAGACTACCACCTACGAGCAGTACTTC.

The chain has TRBV7-2 and TRBJ1-4, with D tentatively TRBD1 (5 bases). V lost 3 bases and J lost 3, with 8 bases in between. The CDR3 spans 14 residues. Germline loops: CDR1 SGHTA, CDR2 FQGNSA. The CDR3: CASSFQGSNEKLFF. In nucleotides, the CDR3 is TGTGCCAGCAGCTTCCAGGGTTCTAATGAAAAACTGTTTTTT. Variable domain in full (rest from reference TRBV7-2 and TRBJ1-4): GAGVSQSPSNKVTEKGKDVELRCDPISGHTALYWYRQSLGQGLEFLIYFQGNSAPDKSGLPSDRFSAERTGGSVSTLTIQRTQQEDSAVYLCASSFQGSNEKLFFGSGTQLSVL.

The chain recombines TRBV7-6 with TRBJ2-7, with D possibly TRBD2 on 5 matching bases. V gave up 1 base and J gave up 2 bases, with 9 bases separating them. The germline gives CDR1 SGHVS, CDR2 FNYEAQ. The CDR3 sequence is 14 residues long. CDR3 DNA: TGTGCCAGCAGCTTAGTGACCGGGACCTACGAGCAGTACTTC. Translated: CASSLVTGTYEQYF.

The CDR3 protein is CASSEDIHPSTDTQYF. CDR3 nucleotides: TGTGCCAGCAGCGAGGACATTCACCCAAGCACAGATACGCAGTATTTT. The chain links TRBV9 to TRBJ2-3, with a possible D match to TRBD1 (5 bases). V was cut by 3 bases and J by 0 bases, with 14 bases left in between. CDR3 length equals 16 residues. CDR1 SGDLS and CDR2 YYNGEE come from the germline V gene.

The V gene is TRBV9, the J gene TRBJ2-2; 10 bases align to TRBD1. Trimming took 4 bases from V and 5 from J; bases not matched to a gene: 11. This CDR3 is built from 17 residues. The germline V gene encodes CDR1 SGDLS and CDR2 YYNGEE. CDR3 nucleotides: TGTGCCAGCAGCCCCCGCCTGGGACAGGGGAAAACCGGGGAGCTGTTTTTT. Translation gives CASSPRLGQGKTGELFF.

This chain connects TRBV10-3 to TRBJ2-5; the D gene is possibly TRBD2 (5 bases). V lost 5 bases to trimming and J lost 1 base, with 14 bases between them. This CDR3 is built from 15 residues. In germline, CDR1 is ENHRY, CDR2 SYGVKD. DNA for the CDR3: TGTGCCATCAGTCTAGCCCCGCTGCCCCAAGAGACCCAGTACTTC. Amino acid sequence: CAISLAPLPQETQYF.

The J gene is TRBJ1-6, the V gene TRBV5-1, with D possibly being TRBD1 (6 bases). The V end lost 5 bases, the J end lost 9 bases, and 24 bases lay between the germline ends. Germline CDR1 and CDR2: SGHRS and YFSETQ. The CDR3 contains 17 residues. CDR3 DNA sequence: TGCGCCAGCAGACCTACCCAGACGACAGGATTTACTTCACCCCTCCACTTT. This codes for CASRPTQTTGFTSPLHF.

This clone has only a few counts. The genes are TRBV5-1 and TRBJ2-2; 13 bases align to TRBD2. Looked up from germline, CDR1 is SGHRS and CDR2 is YFSETQ. The CDR3 has 20 amino acids. V trimming: 2 bases; J trimming: 2 bases; junction bases outside the gene matches: 12. The CDR3 DNA reads as TGCGCCAGCAGCTTTTCCTCCTCACGGGGACTAGCGGGAAACACCGGGGAGCTGTTTTTT. Its translation is CASSFSSSRGLAGNTGELFF.

The chain joins TRBV18 to TRBJ2-7; 11 positions match TRBD2. The CDR3 runs 16 residues. Germline CDR1 KGHSH, CDR2 LQKENI. J lost 4 bases, V lost 0 bases, and 5 bases had no gene match. As DNA, the CDR3 is TGTGCCAGCTCACCACCGTCTCTAGCGGGAGGTTACGAGCAGTACTTC. This translates into CASSPPSLAGGYEQYF.

Of note for this clone: At the DNA level, this CDR3 is encoded by other sequences in the same sample as well. This sequence joins TRBV18 and TRBJ2-3; D might be TRBD1 (5 bases). This CDR3 region has 15 residues. Per germline, CDR1 KGHSH and CDR2 LQKENI. V was pared by 0 bases and J by 1 base, with 8 bases between. CDR3 region: CASSPPQGRTDTQYF. The DNA of the CDR3 is TGTGCCAGCTCACCACCCCAGGGCCGCACAGATACGCAGTATTTT.

The rearrangement links TRBV21-1 to TRBJ1-3. TRBV21-1 is described as a pseudogene. The CDR3 totals 17 residues. For the CDR3, the DNA is TGTGCCAGCAGCAAGAGCCCGAACCTCCCCTCTGGAAACACCATATATTTT. Its protein is CASSKSPNLPSGNTIYF.

This clone was recorded once. This CDR3 is CASSFAGSTEAFF. The CDR3 DNA reads as TGTGCCAGTAGCTTCGCGGGGTCCACTGAAGCTTTCTTT. This sequence joins TRBV19 and TRBJ1-1; no clear D gene. Germline CDR1 reads LNHDA; CDR2 reads SQIVND (reference sequence). The V end lost 6 bases, the J end lost 4 bases, and 12 bases lay between the germline ends. This CDR3 spans 13 amino acids.

The chain has TRBV7-2 and TRBJ2-3; 11 positions agree with TRBD2. V was clipped by 8 bases and J by 5 bases; unmatched bases: 6. This CDR3 has 14 residues. CDR1 is SGHTA, CDR2 FQGNSA, per germline. CDR3 region: CASVAGGLIDTQYF. DNA of the CDR3: TGTGCCAGCGTAGCGGGGGGGCTAATAGATACGCAGTATTTT.